These T cell receptor beta chains were read from a single sample in a study of blood T cell repertoires in COVID-19. Profiled with immunoSEQ multiplex PCR; TCRdb holds only in-frame clones, not every one. The repertoire consists of about 63,000 clones, with roughly 85% occurring once and the leading ten covering 32%. Sequenced sample: peripheral blood. The receptors here all came from a human donor in a cohort sampled during active COVID-19. The conserved cysteine and the conserved F or W are not part of the CDR3 here. Fields, in order: J gene, D gene, V gene, CDR3 protein. D genes are given only for firm matches.

TRBJ2-5 | . | TRBV7-9 | ASSAQGKETQY
TRBJ2-1 | . | TRBV7-8 | ASSASGLGNEQF
TRBJ2-1 | . | TRBV24-1 | ATSGKVGGSYNEQF
TRBJ2-1 | TRBD2 | TRBV3-1/TRBV3-2 | ASSQDRLAGSNEQF
TRBJ1-5 | . | TRBV19 | ASSIMPDQPQH
TRBJ1-2 | . | TRBV28 | ASEGHNYGYT
TRBJ2-7 | TRBD2 | TRBV18 | ASSPMTSGPWGEQY
TRBJ2-1 | . | TRBV7-2 | ASSSTGVINEQF
TRBJ2-3 | . | TRBV6-4 | ASSDSSLGTDTQY
TRBJ2-5 | TRBD2 | TRBV5-1 | ASSTLPRLALTETQY
TRBJ1-2 | . | TRBV7-2 | ASTLSKIAGENGYT
TRBJ1-5 | . | TRBV19 | ASSMRPNSLRNQPQH
TRBJ2-3 | . | TRBV28 | ASSSLGLSTDTQY